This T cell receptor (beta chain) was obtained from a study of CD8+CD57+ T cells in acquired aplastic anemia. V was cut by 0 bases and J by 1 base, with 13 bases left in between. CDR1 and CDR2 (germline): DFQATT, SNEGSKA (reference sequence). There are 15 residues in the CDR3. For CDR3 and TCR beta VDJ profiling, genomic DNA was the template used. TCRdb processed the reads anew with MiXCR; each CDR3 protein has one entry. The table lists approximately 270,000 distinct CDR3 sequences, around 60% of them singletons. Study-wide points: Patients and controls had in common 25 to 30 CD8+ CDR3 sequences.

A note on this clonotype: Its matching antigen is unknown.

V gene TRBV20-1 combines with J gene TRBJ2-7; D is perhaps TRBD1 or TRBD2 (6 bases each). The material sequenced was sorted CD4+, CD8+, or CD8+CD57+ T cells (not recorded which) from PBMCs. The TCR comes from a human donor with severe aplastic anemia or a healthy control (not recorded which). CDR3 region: CSARDGQGRSYEQYF. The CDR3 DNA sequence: TGCAGTGCTAGAGATGGGCAGGGGAGGTCCTACGAGCAGTACTTC.